The next 30 T cell receptor beta chains were all read from a single sample in a study of T cell responses to AZD1222 COVID-19 vaccine. Here immunoSEQ multiplex PCR was the method, and the copy in TCRdb shows in-frame clones only, minus some. The sample includes approximately 160,000 clones, around nine tenths seen only once; the top ten take about 5%. This specimen consisted of peripheral blood, obtained on day 0 of AZD1222 vaccination. Receptors were obtained from an adult in good health.

This chain connects TRBV6-1 to TRBJ1-5; 7 bases match TRBD1. The CDR3 has 17 amino acids. V lost 2 bases to trimming and J lost 4 bases; unmatched junction nucleotides: 11. Germline assignment: CDR1 MNHNS and CDR2 SASEGT. In nucleotides, the CDR3 is TGTGCCAGCAGTGAATGGGAGACAGGGATGGTAAATCAGCCCCAGCATTTT. Translation gives CASSEWETGMVNQPQHF.

This chain connects TRBV4-1 to TRBJ2-7, with D uncertain. Germline CDR1 reads MGHRA; CDR2 reads YSYEKL. Deletions cut 1 base from V and 2 bases from J, with 12 bases between. This CDR3 spans 15 amino acids. This CDR3 reads CASSQAALGTYEQYF. The CDR3 region has the DNA TGCGCCAGCAGCCAAGCGGCCTTAGGGACCTACGAGCAGTACTTC.

CDR3 amino acids: CASTDHNSPLHF. DNA for the CDR3: TGTGCCAGCACGGACCATAATTCACCCCTCCACTTT. This chain links TRBV28 with TRBJ1-6; D unclear. CDR3 length: 12 residues. Trimming shortened V by 7 bases and J by 5 bases, and 6 bases separated the two germline ends. The germline V gene encodes CDR1 MDHEN and CDR2 SYDVKM. The entire variable domain, with the rest obtained from reference TRBV28 and TRBJ1-6, is as follows: DVKVTQSSRYLVKRTGEKVFLECVQDMDHENMFWYRQDPGLGLRLIYFSYDVKMKEKGDIPEGYSVSREKKERFSLILESASTNQTSMYLCASTDHNSPLHFGNGTRLTVT.

The chain uses TRBV2 and TRBJ1-3; perhaps TRBD1 as D (6 bases). Germline loops: CDR1 SNHLY, CDR2 FYNNEI. Trimming stripped 6 bases from V and 1 base from J, with 16 bases between. The CDR3 contains 16 residues. The CDR3 region has the DNA TGTGCCAGCAGACAGGGAAAGGCCTGGTCTGGAAACACCATATATTTT. Translated, it gives CASRQGKAWSGNTIYF. Drawing the rest from reference TRBV2 and TRBJ1-3, the complete variable domain is EPEVTQTPSHQVTQMGQEVILRCVPISNHLYFYWYRQILGQKVEFLVSFYNNEISEKSEIFDDQFSVERPDGSNFTLKIRSTKLEDSAMYFCASRQGKAWSGNTIYFGEGSWLTVV.

The CDR3 sequence: CASSQAQGGVETQYF. In DNA form, the CDR3 reads TGCGCCAGCAGCCAGGCCCAGGGGGGCGTGGAGACCCAGTACTTC. This chain uses TRBV4-1 with TRBJ2-5, with a tentative D call TRBD1 (7 bases). Germline-derived CDR1 and CDR2 are MGHRA and YSYEKL. The CDR3 extends over 15 amino acids. The V end was cut by 3 bases, the J end by 5 bases, with 16 bases between.

The V gene is TRBV25-1, the J gene TRBJ2-1; possible D gene TRBD2, 5 bases. In germline, CDR1 is MGHDK, CDR2 SYGVNS. V was pared by 3 bases and J by 8 bases, with 17 bases between. CDR3 length: 15 residues. Here the CDR3 reads CASSDSADLGDEQFF. Written as DNA, the CDR3 is TGTGCCAGCAGTGATTCGGCAGACCTGGGAGATGAGCAGTTCTTC. Filled out from reference TRBV25-1 and TRBJ2-1, the complete variable domain reads EADIYQTPRYLVIGTGKKITLECSQTMGHDKMYWYQQDPGMELHLIHYSYGVNSTEKGDLSSESTVSRIRTEHFPLTLESARPSHTSQYLCASSDSADLGDEQFFGPGTRLTVL.

The chain uses TRBV28 and TRBJ1-5; the D is unclear. Trimming took off 6 bases at V and 3 bases at J, with 15 bases between the two ends. The CDR3 runs 15 residues. Germline V CDR1 and CDR2: MDHEN, SYDVKM. In DNA, the CDR3 is TGTGCCAGCAGGATGGCCGCGGGGTACAATCAGCCCCAGCATTTT. Translated, it gives CASRMAAGYNQPQHF.

This chain uses TRBV12-3 or TRBV12-4 with TRBJ1-3, with D unclear. The CDR3 extends over 13 amino acids. Trimming left V 5 bases short and J 2 bases short, with 7 bases between. In DNA form, the CDR3 reads TGTGCCAGCAGTCCTCGTCCTGGAAACACCATATATTTT. It encodes CASSPRPGNTIYF.

The chain has TRBV18 and TRBJ1-5; D is ambiguous. The V end was cut by 2 bases, the J end by 2 bases, with 13 bases between. CDR3 length: 16 residues. In germline, CDR1 is KGHSH, CDR2 LQKENI. The CDR3 DNA reads as TGTGCCAGCTCACCAAACAGCCTTGTGGGCAATCAGCCCCAGCATTTT. This encodes CASSPNSLVGNQPQHF.

CDR3 residues: CASSLDAASGPNTGELFF. CDR3 DNA: TGTGCCAGCAGCTTAGATGCGGCCAGCGGACCTAACACCGGGGAGCTGTTTTTT. This chain links TRBV11-2 with TRBJ2-2; possibly TRBD2 for D (5 bases). Trimming cost V 0 bases and J 2 bases, with 16 bases left between them. The CDR3 loop spans 18 amino acids. Germline loops: CDR1 SGHAT, CDR2 FQNNGV. The full variable domain, in which reference TRBV11-2 and TRBJ2-2 provide the parts outside the CDR3, is EAGVAQSPRYKIIEKRQSVAFWCNPISGHATLYWYQQILGQGPKLLIQFQNNGVVDDSQLPKDRFSAERLKGVDSTLKIQPAKLEDSAVYLCASSLDAASGPNTGELFFGEGSRLTVL.

This chain joins TRBV6-4 and TRBJ1-5; no firm D call. Germline V gives CDR1 MRHNA, CDR2 SNTAGT. The CDR3 totals 12 residues. The V end was cut by 7 bases, the J end by 4 bases, with 8 bases between. CDR3 DNA: TGTGCCAGCATGCCCGAGAATCAGCCCCAGCATTTT. It is translated as CASMPENQPQHF.

The chain couples TRBV18 to TRBJ2-7; D gene unclear. Looked up from germline, CDR1 is KGHSH and CDR2 is LQKENI. CDR3 length equals 15 residues. V was pared by 2 bases and J by 2 bases, with 13 bases between. CDR3 region: CASSPAAQTTYEQYF. The DNA of the CDR3 is TGTGCCAGCTCACCAGCCGCACAGACCACCTACGAGCAGTACTTC. Drawing the rest from reference TRBV18 and TRBJ2-7, the complete variable domain is NAGVMQNPRHLVRRRGQEARLRCSPMKGHSHVYWYRQLPEEGLKFMVYLQKENIIDESGMPKERFSAEFPKEGPSILRIQQVVRGDSAAYFCASSPAAQTTYEQYFGPGTRLTVT.

The chain employs TRBV12-3 or TRBV12-4 and TRBJ2-1; D remains ambiguous. Trimming took off 5 bases at V and 7 bases at J, with 9 bases between the two ends. CDR3 length: 12 amino acids. CDR3 nucleotide sequence: TGTGCCAGCAGTCCCGGCACAAATGAGCAGTTCTTC. This gives the protein CASSPGTNEQFF.

The chain couples TRBV12-3 or TRBV12-4 to TRBJ1-2; D not certain. The CDR3 covers 11 residues. Trimming left V 5 bases short and J 7 bases short, with 8 bases between. DNA of the CDR3: TGTGCCAGCAGTAGGTCTGGTGGCTACACCTTC. As protein: CASSRSGGYTF.

The chain couples TRBV5-1 to TRBJ2-7; D assignment may be TRBD1 or TRBD2 (5 bases each). Germline CDR1 is SGHRS and CDR2 is YFSETQ. Trimming removed 4 bases at V and 2 bases at J, with 13 bases between. The CDR3 has 14 residues. CDR3 in DNA: TGCGCCAGCAGCCTAGAGGGGCTCCCCTACGAGCAGTACTTC. Amino acids: CASSLEGLPYEQYF.

A note on this clone: A read error may produce the germline difference seen at one junction end. V usage is TRBV7-6 and J usage is TRBJ1-6; the D gene is possibly TRBD1 (5 bases). This CDR3 has 15 residues. CDR1 and CDR2 from the germline V gene are SGHVS and FNYEAQ. CDR3 loop: CASAPGSAYSSPLHF. DNA for the CDR3: TGTGCCAGCGCCCCAGGGTCTGCGTATAGTTCACCCCTCCACTTT.

The chain couples TRBV27 to TRBJ1-2; 9 nucleotides line up with TRBD1. The CDR3 length is 19 residues. V lost 6 bases to trimming and J lost 4 bases; unmatched junction nucleotides: 21. Germline V CDR1 and CDR2: MNHEY, SMNVEV (reference sequence). Written as DNA, the CDR3 is TGTGCCAGCAGACAGCCTCAAGGTGGGCCGGGACAGGGATTCTATGGCTACACCTTC. Encoded protein: CASRQPQGGPGQGFYGYTF.

This clone was seen more than once but under ten times. The rearrangement uses TRBV12-3 or TRBV12-4 and TRBJ2-7; possible D gene TRBD1, 5 bases. Trimming removed 6 bases from V and 6 bases from J, with 15 bases in between. The CDR3 is 13 residues long. The chain's CDR3 is CASSRQGAAEQYF. The CDR3 DNA follows: TGTGCCAGCAGCCGCCAAGGGGCGGCCGAGCAGTACTTC.

V gene TRBV6-5 combines with J gene TRBJ2-7; 10 positions match TRBD2. Trimming at V came to 6 bases and at J to 0 bases, leaving 5 bases not matched to a gene. The length of the CDR3 is 15 residues. The germline V gene has CDR1 MNHEY and CDR2 SVGAGI. The CDR3 loop is CASRTGTSDSYEQYF. The DNA for the CDR3 is TGTGCCAGCAGGACCGGGACTAGCGACTCCTACGAGCAGTACTTC.

This clone appeared a single time. The CDR3 DNA reads TGTGCCAGCTCACCACCGGAGGGTCCCACAGATACGCAGTATTTT. This encodes CASSPPEGPTDTQYF. This chain uses TRBV18 with TRBJ2-3; maybe TRBD2 (6 bases). The germline V gene has CDR1 KGHSH and CDR2 LQKENI. The CDR3 consists of 15 residues. Between the trimmed V and J ends, which lost 0 bases and 2 bases, there was a span of 9 bases.

The rearrangement links TRBV20-1 to TRBJ1-1; D ambiguous. V shed 0 bases and J shed 11 bases, with 10 bases lying between them. The germline CDR1 and CDR2 sequences are DFQATT and SNEGSKA (reference sequence). The CDR3 extends over 11 amino acids. The CDR3, as DNA: TGCAGTGCTAGAGATATGGTGGGGGCTTTCTTT. This translates into CSARDMVGAFF.

The chain combines TRBV19 with TRBJ1-1, with TRBD1 matching over 12 bases. J lost 3 bases, V lost 4 bases, and 6 bases had no gene match. Germline values: CDR1 LNHDA, CDR2 SQIVND (reference sequence). This CDR3 has 16 amino acids. The CDR3 DNA reads TGTGCCAGTAGTACCGGGACAGGGGGCTTAGACACTGAAGCTTTCTTT. Translation gives CASSTGTGGLDTEAFF.

This rearrangement joins TRBV5-6 to TRBJ2-3, with a weak D call TRBD1 (6 bases). From germline, CDR1 is SGHDT and CDR2 YYEEEE. Trimming removed 4 bases from V and 6 bases from J, with 12 bases in between. The CDR3 is made up of 13 amino acids. This chain's CDR3 is CASSLDSRDTQYF. The CDR3 bases are TGTGCCAGCAGCCTGGACAGCAGGGATACGCAGTATTTT.

The chain employs TRBV13 and TRBJ2-7; no reliable D call. Trimming left V 3 bases short and J 5 bases short, with 11 bases between. Germline V gene lookup returns CDR1 PRHDT and CDR2 FYEKMQ (reference sequence). The CDR3 has 13 amino acids. The DNA for the CDR3 is TGTGCCAGCAGCTTCGCCCACTATCACGAGCAGTACTTC. This sequence encodes CASSFAHYHEQYF.

The chain links TRBV3-1 (or the pseudogene TRBV3-2) to TRBJ2-2; TRBD2 might be the D (5 bases). Trimming removed 5 bases at V and 3 bases at J, with 16 bases between. This CDR3 is built from 16 residues. CDR1 and CDR2 (germline): LGHDT, YNNKEL (reference sequence). CDR3: CASSSGSGSYTGELFF. Written as DNA, the CDR3 is TGTGCCAGCAGCTCAGGTTCGGGATCCTACACCGGGGAGCTGTTTTTT.

This chain joins TRBV24-1 and TRBJ2-7; perhaps TRBD2 as D (5 bases). Germline-derived CDR1 and CDR2 are KGHDR and SFDVKD. Trimming took off 2 bases at V and 2 bases at J, with 12 bases between the two ends. The CDR3 covers 15 residues. The CDR3 nucleotides read TGTGCCACCAGTGATTCGGAGGACGGGGCCTACGAGCAGTACTTC. Translation: CATSDSEDGAYEQYF.

This clone appeared once. This chain links TRBV9 with TRBJ2-1; 8 bases line up with TRBD2. V shed 4 bases and J 5 bases; nucleotides not matched to a gene: 8. The CDR3 runs 15 residues. The V gene's germline CDR1 is SGDLS and CDR2 YYNGEE. The CDR3 is CASSMSGSAHNEQFF. CDR3 coding DNA: TGTGCCAGCAGCATGAGCGGGAGTGCGCACAATGAGCAGTTCTTC.

This chain links TRBV10-3 with TRBJ2-1; maybe TRBD2 (5 bases). The CDR3 extends over 15 amino acids. Germline V gene sequence: CDR1 ENHRY, CDR2 SYGVKD. The V gene lost 2 bases and the J gene lost 6 bases, with 14 bases spanning the gap. CDR3 sequence (DNA): TGTGCCATCAGTGAGACGAGAGTGGACTCCAATGAGCAGTTCTTC. It is translated as CAISETRVDSNEQFF.

This chain links TRBV6-2 or TRBV6-3 with TRBJ1-1; 7 bases line up with TRBD1. Germline loops: CDR1 MNHEY, CDR2 SVGEGT. This CDR3 spans 14 amino acids. The V and J ends lost 6 bases and 1 base, in that order; junction bases with no gene match: 5. The CDR3 DNA reads TGTGCCAGCAGCCCAGGGGGGGGGAACACTGAAGCTTTCTTT. This translates into CASSPGGGNTEAFF.

The chain links TRBV18 to TRBJ1-5, with 8 nucleotides matching TRBD1. V was clipped by 3 bases and J by 4 bases; unmatched bases: 8. In germline, CDR1 is KGHSH, CDR2 LQKENI. This CDR3 has 16 amino acids. CDR3 sequence reads: CASSPAVGQGNQPQHF. The CDR3, as DNA: TGTGCCAGCTCACCCGCTGTAGGACAGGGAAATCAGCCCCAGCATTTT.